This entry lists 12 T cell receptor beta chains sequenced from one sample in a study of patients and donors after allogeneic stem cell transplantation. TCRdb ran MiXCR on the RT-PCR reads and lists one entry per CDR3 protein. The table includes some 880,000 distinct CDR3 sequences, about a sixth detected once. Material: blood, either unsorted or a sorted T cell fraction (not recorded which). Source of these receptors: a human donor who was either an allogeneic HSCT recipient or a stem cell or donor lymphocyte infusion donor (not recorded which). It is not recorded whose cells these are; they may come from a transplant donor.

The V gene is TRBV5-1, the J gene TRBJ2-3, with D possibly matching TRBD2 (5 bases). V was clipped by 1 base and J by 0 bases, with 12 bases between them. CDR1 is SGHRS and CDR2 is YFSETQ in the germline V gene. CDR3 size: 16 residues. The CDR3: CASSLRLAQSTDTQYF. CDR3 sequence (DNA): TGCGCCAGCAGCTTGCGGCTAGCACAGAGCACAGATACGCAGTATTTT.

This clonotype showed up just a few times. The CDR3 coding sequence is TGTGCCAGCAGCTCACTAGTTCCCCAAAGCACAGATACGCAGTATTTT. Amino acid sequence: CASSSLVPQSTDTQYF. The chain is built from TRBV7-9 and TRBJ2-3; TRBD2 is a possible D gene (5 bases). The CDR3 is 16 amino acids. The V end lost 4 bases, the J end lost 0 bases, and 14 bases lay between the germline ends. Germline values: CDR1 SEHNR, CDR2 FQNEAQ (reference sequence). Using reference TRBV7-9 and TRBJ2-3 for the parts outside the CDR3, the full variable domain is DTGVSQNPRHKITKRGQNVTFRCDPISEHNRLYWYRQTLGQGPEFLTYFQNEAQLEKSRLLSDRFSAERPKGSFSTLEIQRTEQGDSAMYLCASSSLVPQSTDTQYFGPGTRLTVL.

This clonotype was detected a few times. V gene TRBV27 combines with J gene TRBJ2-2; D unresolved. Between the trimmed V and J ends, which lost 1 base and 7 bases, there was a span of 4 bases. CDR3 size: 12 residues. Germline CDR1 MNHEY, CDR2 SMNVEV (reference sequence). The chain's CDR3 is CASSLFGGELFF. CDR3 DNA: TGTGCCAGCAGTTTATTCGGCGGGGAGCTGTTTTTT.

This sequence joins TRBV3-1 and TRBJ2-4; D might be TRBD1 (5 bases). Per the germline V gene, CDR1 is LGHDT and CDR2 is YNNKEL (reference sequence). V shed 0 bases and J shed 7 bases, with 13 bases lying between them. CDR3 length: 15 residues. The CDR3 DNA reads as TGTGCCAGCAGCCAAGATCCCAGGGCCAGGAACATTCAGTACTTC. This translates into CASSQDPRARNIQYF.

The rearrangement links TRBV20-1 to TRBJ2-1, with 9 bases lining up with TRBD1. The germline V gene encodes CDR1 DFQATT and CDR2 SNEGSKA (reference sequence). The CDR3 sequence is 17 residues long. V lost 5 bases to trimming and J lost 3 bases; unmatched junction nucleotides: 14. The chain's CDR3 is CSAEDSGQGRFYNEQFF. In DNA form, the CDR3 reads TGCAGTGCTGAGGACTCGGGACAGGGACGTTTCTACAATGAGCAGTTCTTC.

This clonotype was recorded a few times. The V gene is TRBV7-9, the J gene TRBJ2-4; 8 nucleotides match TRBD2. The trim removed 5 bases at V and 7 bases at J, leaving 7 bases unmatched. The CDR3 spans 14 residues. Per germline, CDR1 SEHNR and CDR2 FQNEAQ (reference sequence). The chain's CDR3 is CASSPSPGGNIQYF. CDR3 DNA: TGTGCCAGCAGCCCAAGTCCGGGGGGGAACATTCAGTACTTC.

This clonotype was picked up a small number of times. The chain recombines TRBV5-1 with TRBJ1-3; perhaps TRBD1 as D (6 bases). Germline-derived CDR1 and CDR2 are SGHRS and YFSETQ. V was trimmed by 0 bases and J by 3 bases, leaving 13 bases between them. There are 16 residues in the CDR3. The DNA of the CDR3 is TGCGCCAGCAGCTTGGTGACGGGACAACTTGGAAACACCATATATTTT. Translation: CASSLVTGQLGNTIYF.

The chain has TRBV20-1 and TRBJ2-2; the D gene is possibly TRBD2 (5 bases). This CDR3 is 13 amino acids long. In germline, CDR1 is DFQATT, CDR2 SNEGSKA (reference sequence). V dropped 3 bases and J dropped 5 bases, with 10 bases sitting between them. The CDR3 DNA follows: TGCAGTGCTAGGCGCACTAGGACCGGGGAGCTGTTTTTT. Translation gives CSARRTRTGELFF.

The genes are TRBV2 and TRBJ2-7; D is possibly TRBD1 (6 bases). This CDR3 comprises 12 residues. V gave up 6 bases and J gave up 5 bases, with 11 bases separating them. Germline CDR1 reads SNHLY; CDR2 reads FYNNEI. CDR3 nucleotides: TGTGCCAGCAGCCGGGACAAGGACGAGCAGTACTTC. It translates to CASSRDKDEQYF.

This sequence joins TRBV7-8 and TRBJ1-5, with a tentative D call TRBD1 (5 bases). The CDR3 covers 15 residues. CDR1 is SGHVS and CDR2 is FQNEAQ in the germline V gene. Trimming removed 5 bases from V and 5 bases from J, with 16 bases in between. CDR3 protein: CASSPGRSGDQPQHF. CDR3 DNA: TGTGCCAGCAGCCCGGGACGGTCAGGCGATCAGCCCCAGCATTTT.

The chain has TRBV7-8 and TRBJ2-3; possible D gene TRBD2, 6 bases. From germline, CDR1 is SGHVS and CDR2 FQNEAQ. This CDR3 is built from 14 residues. V lost 1 base, J lost 5 bases, and 10 bases lay in between. For the CDR3, the DNA is TGTGCCAGCAGCTTAGATGCGGGGAGAGATACGCAGTATTTT. Its translation: CASSLDAGRDTQYF.

The rearrangement uses TRBV5-1 and TRBJ1-2, with TRBD1 matching over 7 bases. The junction had 8 bases not matched to a gene; V was cut back by 0 bases and J by 6 bases. The CDR3 consists of 15 residues. The germline gives CDR1 SGHRS, CDR2 YFSETQ. CDR3 loop: CASSLAEVGTDGYTF. CDR3 nucleotides: TGCGCCAGCAGCTTGGCCGAGGTCGGGACAGATGGCTACACCTTC.